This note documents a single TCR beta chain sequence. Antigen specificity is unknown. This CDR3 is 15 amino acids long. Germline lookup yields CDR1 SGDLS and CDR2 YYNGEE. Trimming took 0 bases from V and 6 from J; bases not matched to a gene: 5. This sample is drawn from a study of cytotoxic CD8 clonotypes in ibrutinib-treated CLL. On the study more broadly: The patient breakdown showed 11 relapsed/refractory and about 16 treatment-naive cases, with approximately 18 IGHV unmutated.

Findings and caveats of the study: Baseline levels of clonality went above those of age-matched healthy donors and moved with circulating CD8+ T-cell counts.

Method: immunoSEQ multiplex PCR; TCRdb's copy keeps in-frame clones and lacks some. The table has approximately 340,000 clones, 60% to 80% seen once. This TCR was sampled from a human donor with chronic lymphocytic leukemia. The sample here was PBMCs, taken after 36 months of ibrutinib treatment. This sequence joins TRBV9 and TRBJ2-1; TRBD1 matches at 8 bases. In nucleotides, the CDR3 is TGTGCCAGCAGCGTAGATACGGGGACAGGCAATGAGCAGTTCTTC. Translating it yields CASSVDTGTGNEQFF.